The next 26 T cell receptor beta chains were all read from a single sample in a study of blood T cell repertoires in COVID-19. The data were produced by immunoSEQ multiplex PCR, yet TCRdb's version contains in-frame clones alone and is incomplete. The repertoire holds some 200,000 clones, approximately 85% seen once, with less than 9% in the top ten. Source material: peripheral blood. These receptors all come from a woman aged 55 to 70 with acute or convalescent COVID-19.

This clone was seen a single time. In nucleotides, the CDR3 is TGTGCCAGCAGCCAAGATCCCGGGGATTTCGACACCATATATTTT. Protein sequence: CASSQDPGDFDTIYF. This chain links TRBV3-1 (or the pseudogene TRBV3-2) with TRBJ1-3; D call uncertain. The CDR3 is made up of 15 amino acids. Germline CDR1 is LGHDT and CDR2 is YNNKEL (reference sequence). V was cut by 0 bases and J by 8 bases, with 14 bases left in between.

V and J are TRBV5-4 and TRBJ1-5; D uncertain. Germline assignment: CDR1 SGHNT and CDR2 YYREEE (reference sequence). The V gene lost 3 bases and the J gene lost 3 bases, with 4 bases spanning the gap. This CDR3 has 12 amino acids. The CDR3 DNA sequence: TGTGCCAGCAGCTCAGACAATCAGCCCCAGCATTTT. Its protein is CASSSDNQPQHF.

The chain has TRBV19 and TRBJ2-2, with TRBD1 matching over 10 bases. The V segment lost 6 bases and the J segment 4 bases; nucleotides outside the gene matches: 8. CDR3 size: 16 residues. CDR1 and CDR2 from the germline V gene are LNHDA and SQIVND (reference sequence). CDR3 in amino acids: CASSVRDRGFTGELFF. CDR3 in DNA: TGTGCCAGTAGCGTCCGGGACAGGGGTTTCACCGGGGAGCTGTTTTTT.

This clone turned up a few times. The chain carries TRBV24-1 and TRBJ2-1; D perhaps matches TRBD1 (5 bases). This CDR3 is built from 17 residues. Trimming cost V 2 bases and J 0 bases, with 13 bases left between them. Germline CDR1 reads KGHDR; CDR2 reads SFDVKD. Here the CDR3 reads CATSDSGARGSYNEQFF. The CDR3 bases are TGTGCCACCAGTGATTCGGGCGCTAGGGGCTCCTACAATGAGCAGTTCTTC.

The chain joins TRBV3-1 (or the pseudogene TRBV3-2) to TRBJ1-4; TRBD1 agrees at 8 bases. The germline V gene has CDR1 LGHDT and CDR2 YNNKEL (reference sequence). The junction had 5 bases not matched to a gene; V was cut back by 4 bases and J by 7 bases. This CDR3 has 14 residues. CDR3 coding DNA: TGTGCCAGCAGCCCAGGGGGCTTGGGTGAAAAACTGTTTTTT. Protein sequence: CASSPGGLGEKLFF.

This rearrangement joins TRBV28 to TRBJ2-7, with D uncertain. Germline CDR1 reads MDHEN; CDR2 reads SYDVKM. CDR3 length: 13 amino acids. The V and J ends lost 5 bases and 7 bases respectively, with 15 bases between them. CDR3 loop: CASSPLTPPEQYF. The CDR3 DNA is TGTGCCAGCAGTCCGTTGACACCCCCTGAGCAGTACTTC.

This chain links TRBV5-5 with TRBJ2-1, with 7 bases matching TRBD2. CDR1 and CDR2 (germline): SGHKS, YYEKEE (reference sequence). The V segment lost 2 bases and the J segment 4 bases; nucleotides outside the gene matches: 6. This CDR3 comprises 15 residues. CDR3 in DNA: TGTGCCAGCAGCTTAAGGCTAGCGGATTACAATGAGCAGTTCTTC. This sequence encodes CASSLRLADYNEQFF.

V is TRBV29-1 and J is TRBJ1-4, with D unresolved. The germline V gene has CDR1 SQVTM and CDR2 ANQGSEA. V was clipped by 4 bases and J by 5 bases, with 8 bases between them. CDR3 size: 12 residues. CDR3 in amino acids: CSVAYSNEKLFF. CDR3 coding DNA: TGCAGCGTTGCATACTCGAATGAAAAACTGTTTTTT. The whole variable domain, filled in from reference TRBV29-1 and TRBJ1-4, reads SAVISQKPSRDICQRGTSLTIQCQVDSQVTMMFWYRQQPGQSLTLIATANQGSEATYESGFVIDKFPISRPNLTFSTLTVSNMSPEDSSIYLCSVAYSNEKLFFGSGTQLSVL.

The chain employs TRBV6-2 or TRBV6-3 and TRBJ2-7, with D maybe TRBD1 (6 bases). The CDR3 loop spans 15 amino acids. Trimming removed 5 bases at V and 2 bases at J, with 16 bases between. CDR1 MNHEY and CDR2 SVGEGT come from the germline V gene. The CDR3 sequence: CASSAGTLGAYEQYF. In DNA form, the CDR3 reads TGTGCCAGCAGTGCCGGGACACTTGGCGCCTACGAGCAGTACTTC.

CDR3 in amino acids: CASSYLGSFRAFF. CDR3 sequence (DNA): TGTGCCAGCAGTTATCTAGGGAGTTTTCGAGCTTTCTTT. The chain combines TRBV27 with TRBJ1-1; D is undetermined. The ends were cut back, 4 bases at V and 10 bases at J, with 16 bases in the middle. Germline CDR1 is MNHEY and CDR2 is SMNVEV (reference sequence). The CDR3 length is 13 residues.

The J gene is TRBJ1-6, the V gene TRBV4-2; 8 nucleotides align to TRBD1. Germline CDR1 and CDR2: LGHNA and YNFKEQ. This CDR3 comprises 14 residues. V gave up 0 bases and J gave up 13 bases; unmatched junction bases: 5. CDR3 sequence (DNA): TGTGCCAGCAGCCAAGAGGTACAGGGGGGTCCCCTCCACTTT. It is translated as CASSQEVQGGPLHF.

The V call is TRBV28, the J call TRBJ2-5; TRBD2 matches at 7 bases. Germline V gene lookup returns CDR1 MDHEN and CDR2 SYDVKM. This CDR3 is built from 15 residues. The trim removed 3 bases at V and 1 base at J, leaving 5 bases unmatched. The DNA of the CDR3 is TGTGCCAGCAGTTTTTCCTCGGGGGGCCAAGAGACCCAGTACTTC. Protein: CASSFSSGGQETQYF.

V and J are TRBV18 and TRBJ1-2; D call uncertain. Germline V gene sequence: CDR1 KGHSH, CDR2 LQKENI. The V gene lost 10 bases and the J gene lost 0 bases, with 18 bases spanning the gap. The CDR3 contains 15 residues. CDR3 DNA: TGTGCCACTTCACCAGGCACAGATTCTAACTATGGCTACACCTTC. It specifies CATSPGTDSNYGYTF.

The chain employs TRBV28 and TRBJ2-7, with D possibly TRBD2 on 5 matching bases. The CDR3 loop spans 14 amino acids. Trimming removed 8 bases at V and 7 bases at J, with 21 bases between. Germline V gene data show CDR1 as MDHEN and CDR2 as SYDVKM. CDR3 bases: TGTGCCAGCTCAACTACGGGATTGTCGGGGGAGCAGTACTTC. Residues: CASSTTGLSGEQYF.

The V and J genes are TRBV2 and TRBJ1-1; the D gene is possibly TRBD1 (5 bases). The germline gives CDR1 SNHLY, CDR2 FYNNEI. Trimming stripped 1 base from V and 0 bases from J, with 9 bases between. This CDR3 region has 15 residues. The CDR3 loop is CASSEDTGLNTEAFF. CDR3 DNA: TGTGCCAGCAGTGAAGACACAGGATTGAACACTGAAGCTTTCTTT.

This chain uses TRBV11-2 with TRBJ1-2; 7 bases line up with TRBD1. The germline V gene has CDR1 SGHAT and CDR2 FQNNGV. The CDR3 contains 15 residues. V lost 5 bases to trimming and J lost 0 bases; unmatched junction nucleotides: 6. DNA of the CDR3: TGTGCCAGCAGCGGAGACAGGGCCTCTAACTATGGCTACACCTTC. Translation gives CASSGDRASNYGYTF.

J is TRBJ1-6 and V is TRBV6-5; D is possibly TRBD1 (5 bases). Per germline, CDR1 MNHEY and CDR2 SVGAGI. The CDR3 runs 14 residues. V lost 2 bases and J 4 bases, leaving 6 bases between the germline ends. The CDR3 is CASSYGGYNSPLHF. DNA for the CDR3: TGTGCCAGCAGTTACGGGGGGTATAATTCACCCCTCCACTTT.

The rearrangement uses TRBV11-3 and TRBJ2-1; 9 nucleotides line up with TRBD2. Trimming took 5 bases from V and 9 from J; bases not matched to a gene: 5. CDR3 length: 13 amino acids. Germline V lookup: CDR1 SGHNT, CDR2 YENEEA. CDR3 residues: CASSPGLAVEQFF. The DNA of the CDR3 is TGTGCCAGCAGCCCGGGACTAGCAGTTGAGCAGTTCTTC.

V usage is TRBV7-9 and J usage is TRBJ1-2; TRBD1 matches 9 bases. The CDR3 totals 14 residues. Trimming at V came to 3 bases and at J to 9 bases, leaving 8 bases not matched to a gene. Germline V gene data show CDR1 as SEHNR and CDR2 as FQNEAQ (reference sequence). The chain's CDR3 is CASSLGRGQGSYTF. The CDR3 DNA reads TGTGCCAGCAGCTTGGGCAGGGGACAGGGCAGCTACACCTTC.

This chain joins TRBV19 and TRBJ1-4, with D tentatively TRBD1 (5 bases). V lost 4 bases and J 1 base, leaving 10 bases between the germline ends. The CDR3 extends over 15 amino acids. Germline-derived CDR1 and CDR2 are LNHDA and SQIVND (reference sequence). CDR3 bases: TGTGCCAGTAGTACCTACGGGGGAACTAATGAAAAACTGTTTTTT. Its protein product is CASSTYGGTNEKLFF.

This chain joins TRBV6-5 and TRBJ2-7, with D perhaps TRBD2 (6 bases). The CDR3 totals 15 residues. V lost 7 bases, J lost 0 bases, and 16 bases lay in between. In germline, CDR1 is MNHEY, CDR2 SVGAGI. CDR3 sequence reads: CASTRDFGSSYEQYF. The DNA of the CDR3 is TGTGCCAGCACCCGGGACTTCGGAAGCTCCTACGAGCAGTACTTC.

A few counts support this clone. V gene TRBV9 combines with J gene TRBJ2-1; D perhaps matches TRBD2 (6 bases). V was pared by 4 bases and J by 4 bases, with 18 bases between. This CDR3 spans 16 amino acids. Germline values: CDR1 SGDLS, CDR2 YYNGEE. The CDR3 nucleotides are TGTGCCAGCAGCCCCGGGAGTCGGGATCGGTACAATGAGCAGTTCTTC. As protein: CASSPGSRDRYNEQFF.

The chain carries TRBV5-1 and TRBJ2-5; TRBD2 aligns across 14 bases. CDR1 and CDR2 from the germline V gene are SGHRS and YFSETQ. The junction had 4 bases not matched to a gene; V was cut back by 7 bases and J by 5 bases. The length of the CDR3 is 14 residues. The CDR3 sequence is CASSRTSGRETQYF. The CDR3 DNA sequence: TGCGCCAGCTCGAGGACTAGCGGGAGGGAGACCCAGTACTTC.

The table lists this clone with a few counts. V and J are TRBV7-2 and TRBJ2-7; the D gene is possibly TRBD2 (5 bases). CDR1 and CDR2 from the germline V gene are SGHTA and FQGNSA. The CDR3 sequence is 15 residues long. Trimming took off 1 base at V and 3 bases at J, with 13 bases between the two ends. The DNA for the CDR3 is TGTGCCAGCAGCTTAGTGGGAGCTCAAAACTACGAGCAGTACTTC. It codes for CASSLVGAQNYEQYF.

The chain combines TRBV2 with TRBJ1-3, with unresolved D. In germline, CDR1 is SNHLY, CDR2 FYNNEI. This CDR3 contains 16 residues. Deletions cut 3 bases from V and 0 bases from J, with 12 bases between. The CDR3 region has the DNA TGTGCCAGCAGTGAGATCAGTCCTTACTCTGGAAACACCATATATTTT. Translated, it gives CASSEISPYSGNTIYF.

V gene TRBV6-5 combines with J gene TRBJ2-1, with 10 bases matching TRBD2. J was trimmed by 2 bases and V by 6 bases; bases with no gene match: 4. The CDR3 length is 15 residues. Looked up from germline, CDR1 is MNHEY and CDR2 is SVGAGI. As DNA, the CDR3 is TGTGCCAGCAGGACCAGCGGGAGGGCCTACAATGAGCAGTTCTTC. Translating gives CASRTSGRAYNEQFF.